A selection of T cell receptor beta chains follows, all from one sample in a study of cytomegalovirus exposure and HLA in healthy donors. Clones were sequenced by immunoSEQ multiplex PCR, and TCRdb holds only the in-frame ones, with some missing. This table has about 120,000 clones, about 83% appearing once. The sequenced sample was PBMCs. The receptors derive from a man aged 18 to 29 in good health and CMV-seronegative. CDR3s include the opening cysteine and the closing phenylalanine or tryptophan. D genes are given only for firm matches. Clone size is shown for a subset of rows, as once, few, many or a class of expanded clone.

TRBJ1-1,-,TRBV7-9,-,TGTGCCAGCAGCCCGGGTGGTAGGCAGTCGGGGGACACTGAAGCTTTCTTT,CASSPGGRQSGDTEAFF
TRBJ2-4,TRBD1,TRBV19,few,TGTGCCAGTAGACCTACAGGGGGCCTGGGAAACATTCAGTACTTC,CASRPTGGLGNIQYF
TRBJ1-1,TRBD1,TRBV19,once,TGTGCCAGTCGGACAGGGGGCCTTGAAGCTTTCTTT,CASRTGGLEAFF
TRBJ2-1,-,TRBV9,once,TGTGCCAGCAGCGCTCTAGAGAATGAGCAGTTCTTC,CASSALENEQFF
TRBJ1-2,-,TRBV25-1,-,TGTGCCAGCAGCGAACCCAACCCAGGTGGCTACACCTTC,CASSEPNPGGYTF
TRBJ2-2,-,TRBV5-1,-,TGCGCCAGCAGCTTGGCCAAGATCGCCACTTACACCGGGGAGCTGTTTTTT,CASSLAKIATYTGELFF
TRBJ1-5,-,TRBV6-1,once,TGTGCCAGCAGTGAATTGAAACCGGGAAATCAGCCCCAGCATTTT,CASSELKPGNQPQHF
TRBJ2-5,TRBD2,TRBV19,-,TGTGCCAGTAGTCCCGGGACTAGCGGGAGGGAGACCCAGTACTTC,CASSPGTSGRETQYF
TRBJ1-3,-,TRBV25-1,once,TGTGCCAGCAGTGAATTGAGCCCGTCCTCTGGAAACACCATATATTTT,CASSELSPSSGNTIYF
TRBJ2-3,TRBD1,TRBV10-3,-,TGTGCCATCAACCCTGGGACAGGCGGGGAGAAAGATACGCAGTATTTT,CAINPGTGGEKDTQYF
TRBJ2-7,TRBD2,TRBV25-1,-,TGTGCCAGCAGTGAACCTAGGACTAGCGGGAGGGTTGGCGAGCAGTACTTC,CASSEPRTSGRVGEQYF
TRBJ1-4,-,TRBV6-5,-,TGTGCCAGCAGTTTGGGGTTAGGGGATAATGAAAAACTGTTTTTT,CASSLGLGDNEKLFF
TRBJ2-7,-,TRBV7-2,-,TGTGCCAGCAGCCCTACTCCCAAACCCACCTACGAGCAGTACTTC,CASSPTPKPTYEQYF
TRBJ1-2,-,TRBV29-1,-,TGCAGCGTTGGGAAGGGGGGGAACTATGGCTACACCTTC,CSVGKGGNYGYTF
TRBJ2-4,-,TRBV6-5,once,TGTGCCAGCCGAAAGGCAGGGGAAAACATTCAGTACTTC,CASRKAGENIQYF
TRBJ1-5,TRBD1,TRBV2,-,TGTGCCAGCTCCATACGACAGGGCCCCAATCAGCCCCAGCATTTT,CASSIRQGPNQPQHF
TRBJ2-1,TRBD1,TRBV6-4,-,TGTGCCAGCAAGGCGGCAGGGGGATACAATGAGCAGTTCTTC,CASKAAGGYNEQFF
TRBJ2-1,-,TRBV2,-,TGTGCCAGCAGGCTACTAGGAGAGCAGTTCTTC,CASRLLGEQFF
TRBJ1-1,TRBD1,TRBV6-1,-,TGTGCCAGCAGCCCCGGGACAGGTGAAGCTTTCTTT,CASSPGTGEAFF
TRBJ1-5,-,TRBV2,-,TGTGCCAGCAGTGAATTCGGGGTCCCAAATCAGCCCCAGCATTTT,CASSEFGVPNQPQHF
TRBJ1-5,-,TRBV7-4,once,TGTGCCAGCAGCTTAATGCAGGGGAAAGGCAATCAGCCCCAGCATTTT,CASSLMQGKGNQPQHF
TRBJ2-1,TRBD1,TRBV18,-,TGTGCCAGCTCACAGGGACAGGTACCGTACAATGAGCAGTTCTTC,CASSQGQVPYNEQFF
TRBJ2-1,-,TRBV7-2,-,TGTGCCAGCAGCGCCTCGGTTGGGCCCTTCCATGAGCAGTTCTTC,CASSASVGPFHEQFF
TRBJ1-4,TRBD1,TRBV30,-,TGTGCCTGGAGCCCGTTTGACAGGGAATCTGAAAAACTGTTTTTT,CAWSPFDRESEKLFF
TRBJ1-3,-,TRBV7-2,-,TGTGCCAGCAGCCCCGGGGCGGGGGGCACTGGAAACACCATATATTTT,CASSPGAGGTGNTIYF
TRBJ1-2,TRBD1,TRBV11-2,once,TGTGCCAGCAGCCGCGGACAGGGGGCCCCCTATGGCTACACCTTC,CASSRGQGAPYGYTF
TRBJ2-3,-,TRBV18,-,TGTGCCAGCTCACAAGGGAGCTCAGATACGCAGTATTTT,CASSQGSSDTQYF
TRBJ1-1,-,TRBV18,-,TGTGCCAGCTCAGCCTACGGGGTGAACACTGAAGCTTTCTTT,CASSAYGVNTEAFF
TRBJ1-2,-,TRBV19,-,TGTGCCAGTAGTATGTCAGGGGACAACTATGGCTACACCTTC,CASSMSGDNYGYTF
TRBJ2-2,-,TRBV11-3,-,TGTGCCAGCAGCTCTACAGTGACCGGGGAGCTGTTTTTT,CASSSTVTGELFF
TRBJ2-5,TRBD1,TRBV30,-,TGTGCCTGGAGTGAAGGGGGCAGCACACAAGAGACCCAGTACTTC,CAWSEGGSTQETQYF
TRBJ1-6,-,TRBV5-6,-,TGTGCCAGCACCCGGGGAGGGGCCTTTTCACCCCTCCACTTT,CASTRGGAFSPLHF
TRBJ1-1,-,TRBV29-1,-,TGCAGCGTTGAAGATTGGTTGGGGAGAAACACTGAAGCTTTCTTT,CSVEDWLGRNTEAFF
TRBJ2-6,TRBD1,TRBV30,few,TGTGCCTGGACCCGGGACAGGGTCTCTGGGGCCAACGTCCTGACTTTC,CAWTRDRVSGANVLTF
TRBJ1-5,-,TRBV6-1,-,TGTGCCAGCAGTGAAGGGCGGCGGATCAATCAGCCCCAGCATTTT,CASSEGRRINQPQHF
TRBJ2-7,-,TRBV11-2,-,TGTGCCAGCACCACGTGGTCCAGGCAGAGCCACGAGCAGTACTTC,CASTTWSRQSHEQYF
TRBJ1-3,-,TRBV2,-,TGTGCCAGCAGTATTAACAGGGCTGGAAACACCATATATTTT,CASSINRAGNTIYF
TRBJ1-1,TRBD1,TRBV30,-,TGTGCCTGGAGTGGACAGGGGACAACTGAAGCTTTCTTT,CAWSGQGTTEAFF
TRBJ1-2,TRBD1,TRBV6-5,-,TGTGCCAGCAGATTGACAGGGGACGGCTACACCTTC,CASRLTGDGYTF
TRBJ2-5,-,TRBV30,once,TGTGCCTGGGACCGGGGTGCAGTTCAAGAGACCCAGTACTTC,CAWDRGAVQETQYF
TRBJ1-1,TRBD1,TRBV10-3,-,TGTGCCTCCCGCCGGGACAGCTTCCTTGAAGCTTTCTTT,CASRRDSFLEAFF
TRBJ2-7,TRBD2,TRBV27,-,TGTGCCAGCAGTCCCAGGACTAGCGGGGCCTACGAGCAGTACTTC,CASSPRTSGAYEQYF
TRBJ1-1,TRBD1,TRBV2,-,TGTGCCAGCCTACGGGGTAGACAGGGAATGAACACTGAAGCTTTCTTT,CASLRGRQGMNTEAFF
TRBJ2-6,-,TRBV19,-,TGTGCCAGTAGTATAGCTACGACAGGAGCTGTAGTCTCTGGGGCCAACGTCCTGACTTTC,CASSIATTGAVVSGANVLTF
TRBJ2-1,-,TRBV5-5,-,TGTGCCAGCAGCTTAACGGTAGGCGGGGATAGCAATGAGCAGTTCTTC,CASSLTVGGDSNEQFF